These 17 T cell receptor beta chains were sequenced from one sample in a study of cytomegalovirus exposure and HLA in healthy donors. The protocol was immunoSEQ multiplex PCR, while the TCRdb copy is restricted to in-frame clones and leaves out a portion. The table records 150,000 to 250,000 clones, about 81% of them present only once. Sequencing was done on a sample of PBMCs. Receptors were obtained from a woman aged 25 to 39 in good health and CMV-seronegative.

The CDR3 DNA follows: TGTGCCTGGAGTAAAACTAGCGGCACAGATACGCAGTATTTT. It encodes CAWSKTSGTDTQYF. The chain employs TRBV30 and TRBJ2-3, with 7 bases identical to TRBD2. The CDR3 spans 14 residues. Germline V gene lookup returns CDR1 GTSNPN and CDR2 SVGIG (reference sequence). V shed 2 bases, J shed 1 base, and the junction held 3 bases outside the gene matches.

With respect to this clone: Other DNA sequences in this sample translate to the same CDR3. This chain links TRBV5-1 with TRBJ2-7, with a weak D call TRBD2 (5 bases). Between the trimmed V and J ends, which lost 4 bases and 4 bases, there was a span of 6 bases. Germline values: CDR1 SGHRS, CDR2 YFSETQ. This CDR3 region has 11 residues. CDR3 sequence reads: CASSPGYEQYF. CDR3 coding DNA: TGCGCCAGCAGCCCGGGGTACGAGCAGTACTTC.

This clone was found once. The chain carries TRBV9 and TRBJ2-5; D perhaps matches TRBD1 (5 bases). The CDR3 totals 12 residues. The V and J ends lost 4 bases and 5 bases respectively, with 9 bases between them. Germline V lookup: CDR1 SGDLS, CDR2 YYNGEE. The CDR3 here is CASSRQWETQYF. DNA of the CDR3: TGTGCCAGCAGCCGACAGTGGGAGACCCAGTACTTC.

The CDR3 DNA sequence: TGTGCCAGCAGCTCGGCCCGGACTAGCGGGAACTCCTACGAGCAGTACTTC. Amino acid sequence: CASSSARTSGNSYEQYF. V gene TRBV7-6 combines with J gene TRBJ2-7; TRBD2 aligns across 12 bases. The trim removed 4 bases at V and 0 bases at J, leaving 7 bases unmatched. CDR3 length: 17 residues. CDR1 is SGHVS, CDR2 FNYEAQ, per germline.

The genes are TRBV2 and TRBJ1-2, with 10 nucleotides matching TRBD1. V lost 4 bases, J lost 5 bases, and 10 bases stayed unmatched. The CDR3 contains 16 residues. Germline V gene lookup returns CDR1 SNHLY and CDR2 FYNNEI. The CDR3 DNA sequence: TGTGCCAGCAGTGCCCGGACAGGGGGTAGTACTTATGGCTACACCTTC. Amino acid sequence: CASSARTGGSTYGYTF.

The chain links TRBV6-6 to TRBJ2-1; weak D call: TRBD2 (6 bases). Germline lookup yields CDR1 MNHNY and CDR2 SVGAGI (reference sequence). V was cut by 2 bases and J by 5 bases, with 10 bases left in between. The CDR3 is made up of 14 amino acids. CDR3 coding DNA: TGTGCCAGCAGTTACGGGGCGGGAAACAATGAGCAGTTCTTC. This gives the protein CASSYGAGNNEQFF.

The J gene is TRBJ1-5, the V gene TRBV28, with TRBD1 matching 7 bases. The CDR3 covers 17 residues. J lost 1 base, V lost 4 bases, and 10 bases had no gene match. Per the germline V gene, CDR1 is MDHEN and CDR2 is SYDVKM. The chain's CDR3 is CASSSLRGQRSNQPQHF. CDR3 nucleotides: TGTGCCAGCAGTTCCCTCCGGGGACAGAGAAGCAATCAGCCCCAGCATTTT.

The rearrangement joins TRBV5-4 to TRBJ1-6; D gene unclear. The CDR3 has 12 amino acids. The V and J ends lost 2 bases and 8 bases respectively, with 5 bases between them. Germline CDR1 SGHNT, CDR2 YYREEE (reference sequence). The CDR3 DNA follows: TGTGCCAGCAGCTTCGGGGATTCACCCCTCCACTTT. Amino acid sequence: CASSFGDSPLHF.

The V call is TRBV10-2, the J call TRBJ1-2; D not resolved. V shed 0 bases and J shed 4 bases, with 9 bases lying between them. CDR1 and CDR2 from the germline V gene are WSHSY and SAAADI. The CDR3 runs to 14 residues. The CDR3 sequence: CASSESYGSYGYTF. DNA of the CDR3: TGCGCCAGCAGTGAGTCGTACGGTTCCTATGGCTACACCTTC.

The chain links TRBV11-3 to TRBJ2-7, with a weak D call TRBD1 (5 bases). V lost 2 bases to trimming and J lost 5 bases, with 10 bases between them. The CDR3 is 13 residues long. Looked up from germline, CDR1 is SGHNT and CDR2 is YENEEA. In nucleotides, the CDR3 is TGTGCCAGCAGCTTATGGCAGGGTGACGAGCAGTACTTC. Its translation: CASSLWQGDEQYF.

This clone was seen just once. This chain links TRBV9 with TRBJ1-4, with 9 bases lining up with TRBD1. Germline CDR1 is SGDLS and CDR2 is YYNGEE. The junction had 20 bases not matched to a gene; V was cut back by 0 bases and J by 14 bases. The length of the CDR3 is 18 residues. The CDR3: CASSVGVSSAQGARQLFF. As DNA, the CDR3 is TGTGCCAGCAGCGTAGGAGTCTCCTCAGCACAGGGGGCGCGTCAGCTGTTTTTT.

V usage is TRBV9 and J usage is TRBJ2-2; maybe TRBD2 (5 bases). The CDR3 runs 15 residues. Trimming stripped 6 bases from V and 5 bases from J, with 17 bases between. CDR1 and CDR2 from the germline V gene are SGDLS and YYNGEE. This chain's CDR3 is CASTGGRRATGELFF. The CDR3, as DNA: TGTGCCAGCACCGGAGGACGTAGGGCTACCGGGGAGCTGTTTTTT.

The genes are TRBV2 and TRBJ2-3, with D possibly being TRBD2 (7 bases). Trimming pared 3 bases from V and 6 bases from J, leaving 10 bases between. Germline V gives CDR1 SNHLY, CDR2 FYNNEI. The CDR3 is 13 residues long. CDR3 in DNA: TGTGCCAGCAGTGAGGCGGGGGCTGATACGCAGTATTTT. Amino acids: CASSEAGADTQYF. The whole variable domain, filled in from reference TRBV2 and TRBJ2-3, reads EPEVTQTPSHQVTQMGQEVILRCVPISNHLYFYWYRQILGQKVEFLVSFYNNEISEKSEIFDDQFSVERPDGSNFTLKIRSTKLEDSAMYFCASSEAGADTQYFGPGTRLTVL.

This clone has just a few counts. This chain joins TRBV10-3 and TRBJ2-7; TRBD1 aligns across 7 bases. With V trimmed by 3 bases and J by 6 bases, 8 bases remained unmatched. Germline CDR1 reads ENHRY; CDR2 reads SYGVKD. The CDR3 loop spans 14 amino acids. The CDR3 spells CAISDPGQNFEQYF. DNA for the CDR3: TGTGCCATCAGTGACCCGGGACAGAATTTCGAGCAGTACTTC.

Only one count was recorded for this clone. The gene calls are TRBV10-2 and TRBJ2-7; tentatively, D is TRBD2 (6 bases). The CDR3 is 13 amino acids. Per the germline V gene, CDR1 is WSHSY and CDR2 is SAAADI. Trimming took off 2 bases at V and 4 bases at J, with 9 bases between the two ends. CDR3 DNA: TGCGCCAGCAGTGAGATTCGGGGGTACGAGCAGTACTTC. Amino acid sequence: CASSEIRGYEQYF.

The rearrangement uses TRBV19 and TRBJ1-1; D may be TRBD1 (5 bases). V dropped 10 bases and J dropped 5 bases, with 8 bases sitting between them. Germline assignment: CDR1 LNHDA and CDR2 SQIVND (reference sequence). The CDR3 is 10 residues long. The CDR3 region is CATRGTEAFF. The CDR3 DNA is TGTGCCACCCGGGGGACTGAAGCTTTCTTT.

CDR3 sequence reads: CASSFQGRETQYF. CDR3 DNA: TGCGCCAGCAGCTTCCAGGGGCGAGAGACCCAGTACTTC. This sequence joins TRBV5-1 and TRBJ2-5; a weak D match, TRBD1 (6 bases). CDR1 and CDR2 (germline): SGHRS, YFSETQ. The CDR3 has 13 amino acids. Trimming removed 2 bases from V and 4 bases from J, with 9 bases in between. Variable domain in full (rest from reference TRBV5-1 and TRBJ2-5): KAGVTQTPRYLIKTRGQQVTLSCSPISGHRSVSWYQQTPGQGLQFLFEYFSETQRNKGNFPGRFSGRQFSNSRSEMNVSTLELGDSALYLCASSFQGRETQYFGPGTRLLVL.